This T cell receptor beta chain comes out of a study of blood T cell repertoires in COVID-19. Study-level information: Some COVID-19 samples were acute and others convalescent; all came from the United States, Italy and Spain.

Sequenced by immunoSEQ multiplex PCR; TCRdb stores in-frame clones only, minus some. The table records some 300,000 clones, around 92% of them present only once. This CDR3 spans 14 amino acids. Per germline, CDR1 LNHDA and CDR2 SQIVND (reference sequence). The V segment lost 9 bases and the J segment 5 bases; nucleotides outside the gene matches: 10. The sequenced material came from PBMCs or T cells enriched from blood (not recorded which). The receptor was derived from a woman in her forties or fifties who had been exposed to COVID-19. The chain links TRBV19 to TRBJ1-2, with 9 bases lining up with TRBD1. CDR3 amino acids: CASIPGQGIYGYTF. In DNA, the CDR3 is TGTGCCAGCATCCCGGGACAGGGAATTTATGGCTACACCTTC.